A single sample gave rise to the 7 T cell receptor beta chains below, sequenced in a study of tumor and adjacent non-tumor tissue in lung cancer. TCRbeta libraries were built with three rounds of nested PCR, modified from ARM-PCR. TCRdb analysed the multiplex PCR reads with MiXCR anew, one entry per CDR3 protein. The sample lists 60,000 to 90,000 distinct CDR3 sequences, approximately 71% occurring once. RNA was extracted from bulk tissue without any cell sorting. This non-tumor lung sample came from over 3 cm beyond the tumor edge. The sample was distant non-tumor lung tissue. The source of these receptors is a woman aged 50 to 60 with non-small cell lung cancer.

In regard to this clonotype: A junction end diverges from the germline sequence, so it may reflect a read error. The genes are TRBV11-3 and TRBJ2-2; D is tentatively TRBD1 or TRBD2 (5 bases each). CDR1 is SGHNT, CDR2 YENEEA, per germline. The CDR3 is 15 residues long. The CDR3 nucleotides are TGTGGCAGCAGCCCCAGGGACCGGAACACCGGGAAACTGTTTTTT. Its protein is CGSSPRDRNTGKLFF.

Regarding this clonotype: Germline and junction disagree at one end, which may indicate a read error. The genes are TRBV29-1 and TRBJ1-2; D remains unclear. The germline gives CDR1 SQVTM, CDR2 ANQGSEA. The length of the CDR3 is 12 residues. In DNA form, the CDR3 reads TGCAGCGTTAAGGAGGCATCCTATGGCTACACTTTC. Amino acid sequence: CSVKEASYGYTF.

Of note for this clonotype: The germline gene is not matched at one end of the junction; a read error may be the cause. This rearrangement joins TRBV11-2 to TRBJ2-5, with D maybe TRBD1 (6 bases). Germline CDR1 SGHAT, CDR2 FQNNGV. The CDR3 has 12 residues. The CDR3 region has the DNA TGTGTCAGCAGCTTAATAGGGGGACCTCAGTACTTC. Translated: CVSSLIGGPQYF.

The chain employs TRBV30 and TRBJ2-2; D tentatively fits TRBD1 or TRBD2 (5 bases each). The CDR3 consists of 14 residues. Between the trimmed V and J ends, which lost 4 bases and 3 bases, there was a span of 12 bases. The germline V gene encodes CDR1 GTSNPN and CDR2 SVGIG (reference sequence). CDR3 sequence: CAWNNRRYTGELFF. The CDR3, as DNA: TGTGCCTGGAATAACAGGAGGTACACCGGGGAGCTGTTTTTT.

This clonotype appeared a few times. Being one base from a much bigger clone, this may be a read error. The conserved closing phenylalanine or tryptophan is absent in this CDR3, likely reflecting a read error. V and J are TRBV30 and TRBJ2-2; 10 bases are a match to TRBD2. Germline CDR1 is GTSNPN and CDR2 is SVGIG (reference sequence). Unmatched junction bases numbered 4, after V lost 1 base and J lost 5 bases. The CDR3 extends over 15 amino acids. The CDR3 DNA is TGTGCCTGGAGTGGGGCTAGCGGGAGTACCGGGGAGCTGTTTTTA. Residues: CAWSGASGSTGELFL.

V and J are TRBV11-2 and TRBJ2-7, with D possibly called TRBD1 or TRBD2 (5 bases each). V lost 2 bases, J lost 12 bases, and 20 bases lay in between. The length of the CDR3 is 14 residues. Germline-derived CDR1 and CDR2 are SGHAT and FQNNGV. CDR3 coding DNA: TGTGCCAGCAGCTTAACCCTTTGGGACGACAAGCTGTACTTC. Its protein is CASSLTLWDDKLYF.

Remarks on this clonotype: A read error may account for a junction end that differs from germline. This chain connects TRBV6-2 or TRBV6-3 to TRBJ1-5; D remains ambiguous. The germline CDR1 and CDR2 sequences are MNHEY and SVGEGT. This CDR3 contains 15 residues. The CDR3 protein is CASSYSDTSDQPQHF. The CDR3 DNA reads TGTGCTAGCAGTTACTCTGACACAAGCGATCAGCCCCAGCATTTT.